This T cell receptor beta chain was recorded in a study of CXCR3-negative and CXCR3-positive naive CD8 T cells. Notes on the study in general: CXCR3-positive naive cells carried more hydrophobic TRB CDR3s than CXCR3-negative ones.

With UMI labels, 5' RACE was used to prepare the TRB cDNA libraries. TCRdb re-called the 5' RACE reads and shows each CDR3 protein once, DNA omitted. This sample's table has roughly 130,000 distinct CDR3 sequences. Points on this clonotype: Its specificity is not known.

CDR3 length: 17 residues. Germline-derived CDR1 and CDR2 are SQVTM and ANQGSEA. The specimen sequenced was naive CXCR3+ CD8+ T cells from blood. The subset: CD45RO-CCR7+CD27+CD95- naive CD8+ T cells expressing CXCR3 (TNR3+). The genes are TRBV29-1 and TRBJ2-5; TCRdb indicates TRBD2, and absent DNA this call remains unverified. The receptor was derived from a human donor in good health. Some clones in this sample may be carry-over from other donors' samples. The CDR3 sequence: CSVPSGVAVQGAETQYF.